Below, one T cell receptor beta chain is given with its context. TCRdb's copy holds only in-frame clones and misses some; the assay was immunoSEQ multiplex PCR. The repertoire holds around 130,000 clones, with over 85% as singletons. This entry comes from a study of T cell responses to AZD1222 COVID-19 vaccine. Germline V lookup: CDR1 MGHRA, CDR2 YSYEKL. V shed 0 bases and J shed 1 base, with 10 bases lying between them. The CDR3 contains 15 residues. The sample consisted of peripheral blood, taken 28 days after the second AZD1222 dose. This TCR derives from an adult who received the AZD1222 COVID-19 vaccine. V usage is TRBV4-1 and J usage is TRBJ2-7; D is uncertain. The DNA for the CDR3 is TGCGCCAGCAGCCAAGATTATCCTCTTTCCTACGAGCAGTACTTC. It specifies CASSQDYPLSYEQYF.